Listed here is a single T cell receptor (beta chain). These data are taken from a study of cytomegalovirus exposure and HLA in healthy donors. Per the germline V gene, CDR1 is SGHNT and CDR2 is YENEEA. V was pared by 5 bases and J by 4 bases, with 6 bases of the junction left unmatched. This CDR3 comprises 15 residues. Generated by immunoSEQ multiplex PCR, the TCRdb table keeps only in-frame clones and is missing some. The table has fewer than 350,000 clones, approximately 88% seen once. Specimen: PBMCs. The rearrangement links TRBV11-3 to TRBJ2-2; 8 nucleotides align to TRBD1. The origin of this receptor is a woman between 18 and 30 years old in good health and CMV-seronegative. CDR3 loop: CASSPRTGGTGELFF. In DNA, the CDR3 is TGTGCCAGCAGCCCCCGAACAGGGGGCACCGGGGAGCTGTTTTTT.